The sequence of this T cell receptor (beta chain) was determined in a study of CD8 T cells in ankylosing spondylitis. CDR3 length: 16 residues. The germline V and J ends were trimmed by 5 bases and 2 bases, with 17 bases remaining between them. Germline CDR1 SEHNR, CDR2 FQNEAQ (reference sequence). Each CDR3 protein is one row after TCRdb ran MiXCR on the 5' RACE reads. The data hold 300,000 to 400,000 distinct CDR3 sequences, with more than 20% observed a single time. This clonotype has only a few counts. The rearrangement links TRBV7-9 to TRBJ2-3; no definite D call. Sequenced: blood, either unsorted or a sorted T cell fraction (not recorded which). This sequence originates from a male donor with ankylosing spondylitis or in good health (not recorded which). CDR3 nucleotides: TGTGCCAGCAGCCCACATTCAGGACCGATCACAGATACGCAGTATTTT. Its translation: CASSPHSGPITDTQYF.